This entry lists 25 T cell receptor beta chains sequenced from one sample in a study of blood T cells in healthy people across ages. Together with a sample-barcoded 5' primer, a J-beta primer mix was included in a second PCR lasting about 6 to 11 cycles. TCRdb reanalysed the 5' RACE reads using MiXCR and keeps one entry per CDR3 protein. This sample carries around 650,000 distinct CDR3 sequences, around 38% of them seen once, and the ten largest clones take approximately 29%. Sequencing used blood. The receptors stem from an older man in good health.

There are a few counts of this clonotype. The chain links TRBV7-2 to TRBJ2-7; D gene uncertain. The CDR3 sequence is 14 residues long. Per the germline V gene, CDR1 is SGHTA and CDR2 is FQGNSA. Deletions cut 0 bases from V and 4 bases from J, with 10 bases between. The CDR3 DNA reads as TGTGCCAGCAGCTTAGCCACTAACAAGTACGAGCAGTACTTC. It is translated as CASSLATNKYEQYF.

The V call is TRBV5-4, the J call TRBJ2-3, with D possibly being TRBD2 (5 bases). The ends were cut back, 0 bases at V and 6 bases at J, with 14 bases in the middle. Per germline, CDR1 SGHNT and CDR2 YYREEE (reference sequence). The CDR3 consists of 15 residues. The CDR3 sequence is CASSLAGLPGDTQYF. The CDR3 DNA reads TGTGCCAGCAGCTTGGCTGGACTCCCCGGGGATACGCAGTATTTT.

This rearrangement joins TRBV5-4 to TRBJ2-5; D is possibly TRBD1 (6 bases). There are 13 residues in the CDR3. Germline CDR1 SGHNT, CDR2 YYREEE (reference sequence). The ends were cut back, 3 bases at V and 10 bases at J, with 16 bases in the middle. The CDR3 sequence is CASSSRTDRGQYF. Written as DNA, the CDR3 is TGTGCCAGCAGCTCCCGGACAGACCGGGGCCAGTACTTC.

This clonotype has just a few counts. V and J are TRBV20-1 and TRBJ1-2; 9 nucleotides match TRBD1. CDR1 is DFQATT and CDR2 is SNEGSKA in the germline V gene (reference sequence). The CDR3 has 13 residues. V dropped 5 bases and J dropped 4; count of bases not matched to a gene: 5. The CDR3 nucleotides read TGCAGTGCTCTACAGGGGGCAACCTATGGCTACACCTTC. It yields the protein CSALQGATYGYTF.

The rearrangement uses TRBV20-1 and TRBJ2-1; 10 nucleotides match TRBD2. V was pared by 5 bases and J by 0 bases, with 13 bases of the junction left unmatched. The CDR3 has 18 amino acids. CDR1 DFQATT and CDR2 SNEGSKA come from the germline V gene (reference sequence). CDR3 nucleotide sequence: TGCAGTGCTGTGGGGACTAGCGTCGTTGCGAGCTCCTACAATGAGCAGTTCTTC. It translates to CSAVGTSVVASSYNEQFF.

J is TRBJ2-5 and V is TRBV6-1; D remains ambiguous. The length of the CDR3 is 13 residues. The V end was cut by 5 bases, the J end by 1 base, with 8 bases between. Germline CDR1 and CDR2: MNHNS and SASEGT. The CDR3 DNA sequence: TGTGCCAGCAGTAGGGCCTCCCAAGAGACCCAGTACTTC. This sequence encodes CASSRASQETQYF.

This clonotype was counted ten times or more. This chain joins TRBV29-1 and TRBJ2-7, with D perhaps TRBD2 (6 bases). The germline CDR1 and CDR2 sequences are SQVTM and ANQGSEA. V was trimmed by 6 bases and J by 2 bases, leaving 11 bases between them. The CDR3 sequence is 12 residues long. The CDR3 is CSVGLGAYEQYF. Here the CDR3 DNA reads TGCAGCGTGGGACTGGGGGCCTACGAGCAGTACTTC.

V and J are TRBV4-2 and TRBJ2-3, with D unclear. This CDR3 region has 11 residues. V was shortened by 6 bases and J by 6 bases, with 7 bases between the two germline ends. Germline assignment: CDR1 LGHNA and CDR2 YNFKEQ. This CDR3 reads CASRYIDTQYF. In nucleotides, the CDR3 is TGTGCCAGCAGATACATTGATACGCAGTATTTT.

The gene calls are TRBV9 and TRBJ1-5, with no clear D. The germline V and J ends were trimmed by 0 bases and 6 bases, with 7 bases remaining between them. The CDR3 runs to 13 residues. Germline CDR1 is SGDLS and CDR2 is YYNGEE. CDR3 amino acids: CASSVASGQPQHF. The DNA for the CDR3 is TGTGCCAGCAGCGTAGCGAGTGGTCAGCCCCAGCATTTT.

This clonotype came up once. The rearrangement uses TRBV7-6 and TRBJ1-3; tentative D call: TRBD1 (5 bases). The CDR3 extends over 16 amino acids. V was cut by 5 bases and J by 0 bases, with 14 bases left in between. Germline V gives CDR1 SGHVS, CDR2 FNYEAQ. The CDR3 reads CASSPRQPSSGNTIYF. DNA for the CDR3: TGTGCCAGCAGCCCCCGACAGCCGAGCTCTGGAAACACCATATATTTT.

The chain couples TRBV7-2 to TRBJ2-7; a weak D match, TRBD2 (6 bases). Trimming took 8 bases from V and 0 from J, leaving 17 bases between them. Germline V gene sequence: CDR1 SGHTA, CDR2 FQGNSA. The CDR3 extends over 15 amino acids. The CDR3 reads CASGLGGDRSYEQYF. The CDR3 bases are TGTGCCAGCGGCCTTGGAGGGGACCGCTCCTACGAGCAGTACTTC. Complete variable domain (other parts from reference TRBV7-2 and TRBJ2-7): GAGVSQSPSNKVTEKGKDVELRCDPISGHTALYWYRQSLGQGLEFLIYFQGNSAPDKSGLPSDRFSAERTGGSVSTLTIQRTQQEDSAVYLCASGLGGDRSYEQYFGPGTRLTVT.

The J gene is TRBJ1-4, the V gene TRBV7-9; D gene ambiguous. Trimming left V 2 bases short and J 7 bases short, with 14 bases between. CDR3 size: 15 residues. The V gene's germline CDR1 is SEHNR and CDR2 FQNEAQ (reference sequence). The CDR3 DNA reads as TGTGCCAGCAGCTTAATGGGCCAACGCGGTGAAAAACTGTTTTTT. Translated, it gives CASSLMGQRGEKLFF.

The chain recombines TRBV6-5 with TRBJ2-3, with D unresolved. Germline V gene lookup returns CDR1 MNHEY and CDR2 SVGAGI. V was pared by 6 bases and J by 5 bases, with 12 bases between. The CDR3 runs to 13 residues. The CDR3 nucleotides read TGTGCCAGCAGAAGTAGTTACCTAGATACGCAGTATTTT. This codes for CASRSSYLDTQYF.

J is TRBJ2-5 and V is TRBV5-1, with 7 bases identical to TRBD1. The germline gives CDR1 SGHRS, CDR2 YFSETQ. The ends lost 5 bases at V and 1 base at J; junction bases unmatched: 8. The CDR3 sequence is 15 residues long. Written as DNA, the CDR3 is TGCGCCAGCAGACCGGGACAGCCCCTCCAAGAGACCCAGTACTTC. It yields the protein CASRPGQPLQETQYF.

This clonotype occurred a few times. The chain carries TRBV20-1 and TRBJ2-3; D may be TRBD1 (5 bases). Germline V gives CDR1 DFQATT, CDR2 SNEGSKA (reference sequence). The ends were cut back, 3 bases at V and 9 bases at J, with 16 bases in the middle. This CDR3 is 13 amino acids long. CDR3 in amino acids: CSASGGAQVTQYF. CDR3 bases: TGCAGTGCTAGTGGCGGAGCACAGGTGACGCAGTATTTT.

The table lists this clonotype with many counts. The V gene is TRBV4-1, the J gene TRBJ2-4; 8 bases agree with TRBD2. The CDR3 is 16 amino acids. Per the germline V gene, CDR1 is MGHRA and CDR2 is YSYEKL. V dropped 4 bases and J dropped 1; count of bases not matched to a gene: 6. CDR3 bases: TGCGCCAGCAGCCCCGTTAGCGGGGTTGCCAAAAACATTCAGTACTTC. Translating gives CASSPVSGVAKNIQYF.

This clonotype has more than one count but fewer than ten. The gene calls are TRBV12-3 or TRBV12-4 and TRBJ2-1; D gene ambiguous. The CDR3 extends over 15 amino acids. The germline V and J ends were trimmed by 8 bases and 0 bases, with 14 bases remaining between them. This CDR3 reads CASYPTESSYNEQFF. In nucleotides, the CDR3 is TGTGCCAGCTACCCGACGGAGAGCTCCTACAATGAGCAGTTCTTC.

The rearrangement joins TRBV7-9 to TRBJ2-1, with a weak D call TRBD2 (6 bases). Trimming took 1 base from V and 13 from J, leaving 11 bases between them. CDR3 size: 12 residues. Germline loops: CDR1 SEHNR, CDR2 FQNEAQ (reference sequence). The CDR3 bases are TGTGCCAGCAGCTTAGATGTCGGGACTCAGTTCTTC. Its translation: CASSLDVGTQFF. The whole variable domain, filled in from reference TRBV7-9 and TRBJ2-1, reads DTGVSQNPRHKITKRGQNVTFRCDPISEHNRLYWYRQTLGQGPEFLTYFQNEAQLEKSRLLSDRFSAERPKGSFSTLEIQRTEQGDSAMYLCASSLDVGTQFFGPGTRLTVL.

The CDR3, as DNA: TGCAGTGCTAGGGAAAGACTAGCGGGAGCATTGCAGTTCTTC. Its translation is CSARERLAGALQFF. The chain is built from TRBV20-1 and TRBJ2-1; 12 bases fit TRBD2. The CDR3 is made up of 14 amino acids. Germline V gene data show CDR1 as DFQATT and CDR2 as SNEGSKA (reference sequence). V lost 3 bases and J lost 12; bases outside the gene matches: 9.

There are a few counts of this clonotype. CDR3 in DNA: TGTGCCAGCAGTCAACTCGAATCGAGCGGCTACACCTTC. This translates into CASSQLESSGYTF. This chain connects TRBV25-1 to TRBJ1-2; D call uncertain. The CDR3 contains 13 residues. Germline values: CDR1 MGHDK, CDR2 SYGVNS. Trimming took 5 bases from V and 8 from J, leaving 15 bases between them.

A word on this clonotype: A much larger clonotype is one base distant, so this may be a read error. The chain couples TRBV12-3 or TRBV12-4 to TRBJ2-7; 7 bases align to TRBD1. The CDR3 covers 14 residues. CDR3 DNA sequence: TGTGTCAGCAGGTCCACAGGGGACCGGGGCGAGCAGTACTTC. It specifies CVSRSTGDRGEQYF.

The rearrangement joins TRBV28 to TRBJ2-3, with TRBD1 identical over 7 bases. This CDR3 spans 15 amino acids. Trimming removed 7 bases from V and 2 bases from J; junction bases left unmatched: 9. The germline gives CDR1 MDHEN, CDR2 SYDVKM. In nucleotides, the CDR3 is TGTGCCAGCATGCCCATGGGACAGATCACAGATACGCAGTATTTT. Translation gives CASMPMGQITDTQYF.

The genes are TRBV29-1 and TRBJ1-2; no clear D gene. The CDR3 is 14 residues long. Germline CDR1 SQVTM, CDR2 ANQGSEA. The V end was cut by 4 bases, the J end by 6 bases, with 18 bases between. The CDR3 nucleotides read TGCAGCGTTGCGCCCTGGGCAGGCCAGAATGGCTACACCTTC. The encoded protein is CSVAPWAGQNGYTF.

This clonotype was recorded at least ten times. The chain is built from TRBV5-1 and TRBJ2-5, with D perhaps TRBD1 or TRBD2 (5 bases each). The CDR3 is 12 residues long. V was clipped by 7 bases and J by 4 bases, with 11 bases between them. CDR1 and CDR2 (germline): SGHRS, YFSETQ. This chain's CDR3 is CASVGAGETQYF. The CDR3 nucleotides read TGCGCCAGCGTCGGGGCTGGAGAGACCCAGTACTTC.

Points on this clonotype: With a much larger clone just one base away, this may be a read error. The chain has TRBV29-1 and TRBJ2-1; 11 bases fit TRBD1. The DNA end favors TRBJ2-7, so the J call may be wrong. Per germline, CDR1 SQVTM and CDR2 ANQGSEA. The CDR3 has 14 amino acids. The CDR3 DNA sequence: TGCAGCGTTGCCTCGGACAGGGGGCTCGACGAGCAGTACTTC. This gives the protein CSVASDRGLDEQYF.